This TCR beta chain stems from a study of blood T cell repertoires in COVID-19. Study at large: Acute and convalescent COVID-19 samples came from the United States, Italy and Spain. PBMCs, B-cell-depleted T cells, or T cells provided the cDNA or gDNA that made up the material.

About this clone itself: The same CDR3 is also encoded by other DNA sequences in this sample.

In the original processing: Quantification of nucleated cells was approximated via reference gene primer amplification. Repertoires were generated with immunoSEQ multiplex PCR, while TCRdb's copy carries only in-frame clones and drops some. V and J calls and clone size follow that table, whereas D and trimming were derived from the DNA. Here the sample spans 200,000 to 300,000 clones, about 90% being singletons. The clonotype comes from a woman under 40 who had recovered from COVID-19. What was sequenced was peripheral blood.

CDR3 sequence: CSADRGTEAFF. CDR3 DNA: TGCAGTGCTGACAGGGGCACTGAAGCTTTCTTT. This chain joins TRBV20-1 and TRBJ1-1; 8 nucleotides align to TRBD1. With 5 bases clipped from V and 4 bases from J, the junction kept 0 bases outside the gene matches. CDR3 length: 11 amino acids. Germline assignment: CDR1 DFQATT and CDR2 SNEGSKA (reference sequence).